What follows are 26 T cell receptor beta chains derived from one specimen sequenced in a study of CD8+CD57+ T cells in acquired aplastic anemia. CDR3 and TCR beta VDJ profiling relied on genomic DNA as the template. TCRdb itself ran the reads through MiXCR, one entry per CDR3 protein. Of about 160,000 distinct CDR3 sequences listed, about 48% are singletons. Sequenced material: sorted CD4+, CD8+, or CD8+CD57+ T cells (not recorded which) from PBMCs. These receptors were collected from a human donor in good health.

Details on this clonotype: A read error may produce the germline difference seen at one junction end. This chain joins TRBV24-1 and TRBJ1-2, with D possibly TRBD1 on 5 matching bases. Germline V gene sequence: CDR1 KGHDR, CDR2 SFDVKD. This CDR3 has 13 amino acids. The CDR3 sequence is CAASKGLNYGYTF. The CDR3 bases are TGTGCCGCCAGTAAGGGGCTCAACTATGGCTACACCTTC.

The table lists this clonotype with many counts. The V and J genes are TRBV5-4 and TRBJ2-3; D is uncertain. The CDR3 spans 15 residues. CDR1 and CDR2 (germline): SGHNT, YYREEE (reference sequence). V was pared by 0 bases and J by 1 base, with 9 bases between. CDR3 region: CASSLGRLRTDTQYF. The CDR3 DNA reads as TGTGCCAGCAGCTTGGGGCGGCTGCGCACAGATACGCAGTATTTT. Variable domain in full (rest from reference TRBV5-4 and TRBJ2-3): ETGVTQSPTHLIKTRGQQVTLRCSSQSGHNTVSWYQQALGQGPQFIFQYYREEENGRGNFPPRFSGLQFPNYSSELNVNALELDDSALYLCASSLGRLRTDTQYFGPGTRLTVL.

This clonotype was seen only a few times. CDR3 nucleotides: TGCAGCGTCGAGACAGACAACACTGAAGCTTTCTTT. The encoded protein is CSVETDNTEAFF. The chain has TRBV29-1 and TRBJ1-1; maybe TRBD1 (5 bases). The V and J ends lost 6 bases and 2 bases respectively, with 10 bases between them. Germline V CDR1 and CDR2: SQVTM, ANQGSEA. The CDR3 has 12 amino acids. Combining the CDR3 with reference TRBV29-1 and TRBJ1-1 gives the whole variable domain SAVISQKPSRDICQRGTSLTIQCQVDSQVTMMFWYRQQPGQSLTLIATANQGSEATYESGFVIDKFPISRPNLTFSTLTVSNMSPEDSSIYLCSVETDNTEAFFGQGTRLTVV.

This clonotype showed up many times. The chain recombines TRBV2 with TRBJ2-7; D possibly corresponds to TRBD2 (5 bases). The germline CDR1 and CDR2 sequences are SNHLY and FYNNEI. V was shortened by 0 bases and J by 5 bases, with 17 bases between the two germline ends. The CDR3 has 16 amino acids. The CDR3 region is CASSEAFRDSANEQYF. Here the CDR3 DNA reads TGTGCCAGCAGTGAAGCTTTCCGGGATTCGGCCAACGAGCAGTACTTC.

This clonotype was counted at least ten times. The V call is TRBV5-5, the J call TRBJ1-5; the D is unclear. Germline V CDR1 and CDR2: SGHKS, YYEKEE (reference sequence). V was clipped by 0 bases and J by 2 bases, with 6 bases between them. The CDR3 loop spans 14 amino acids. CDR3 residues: CASSLGTRNQPQHF. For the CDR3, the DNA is TGTGCCAGCAGCTTGGGGACGCGCAATCAGCCCCAGCATTTT.

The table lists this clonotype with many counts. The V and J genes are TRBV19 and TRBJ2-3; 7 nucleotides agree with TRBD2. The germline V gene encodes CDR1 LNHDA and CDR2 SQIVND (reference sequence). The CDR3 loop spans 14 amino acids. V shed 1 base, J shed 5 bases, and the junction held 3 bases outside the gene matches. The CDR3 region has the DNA TGTGCCAGTAGTATAGGGGGCGGGGGAGATACGCAGTATTTT. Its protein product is CASSIGGGGDTQYF.

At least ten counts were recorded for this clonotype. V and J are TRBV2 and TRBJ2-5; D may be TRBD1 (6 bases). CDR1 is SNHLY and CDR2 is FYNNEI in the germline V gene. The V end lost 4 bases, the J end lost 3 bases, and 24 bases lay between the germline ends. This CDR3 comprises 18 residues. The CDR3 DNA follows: TGTGCCAGCAGTGCCTGGCGGGCCGACAGGAGAAGAGAAGAGACCCAGTACTTC. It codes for CASSAWRADRRREETQYF. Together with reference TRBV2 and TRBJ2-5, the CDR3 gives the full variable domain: EPEVTQTPSHQVTQMGQEVILRCVPISNHLYFYWYRQILGQKVEFLVSFYNNEISEKSEIFDDQFSVERPDGSNFTLKIRSTKLEDSAMYFCASSAWRADRRREETQYFGPGTRLLVL.

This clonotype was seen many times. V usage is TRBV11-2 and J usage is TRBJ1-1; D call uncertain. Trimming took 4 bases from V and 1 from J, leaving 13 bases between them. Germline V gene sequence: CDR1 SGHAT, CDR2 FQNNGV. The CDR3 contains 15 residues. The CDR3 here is CASSSLTTRNTEAFF. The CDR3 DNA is TGTGCCAGCAGCTCCCTTACGACTCGGAACACTGAAGCTTTCTTT. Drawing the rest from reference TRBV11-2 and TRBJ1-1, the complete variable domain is EAGVAQSPRYKIIEKRQSVAFWCNPISGHATLYWYQQILGQGPKLLIQFQNNGVVDDSQLPKDRFSAERLKGVDSTLKIQPAKLEDSAVYLCASSSLTTRNTEAFFGQGTRLTVV.

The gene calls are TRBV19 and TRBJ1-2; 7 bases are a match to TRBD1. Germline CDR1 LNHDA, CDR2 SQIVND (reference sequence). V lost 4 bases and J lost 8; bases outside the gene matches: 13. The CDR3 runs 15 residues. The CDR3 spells CASSRRQGGHSGYTF. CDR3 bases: TGTGCCAGTAGTAGACGACAGGGAGGCCATTCCGGCTACACCTTC.

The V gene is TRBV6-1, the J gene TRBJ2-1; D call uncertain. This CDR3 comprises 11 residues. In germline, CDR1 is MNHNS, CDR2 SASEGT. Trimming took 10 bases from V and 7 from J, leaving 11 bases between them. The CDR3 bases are TGTGCCACCACCCAAGGAAATGAGCAGTTCTTC. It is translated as CATTQGNEQFF.

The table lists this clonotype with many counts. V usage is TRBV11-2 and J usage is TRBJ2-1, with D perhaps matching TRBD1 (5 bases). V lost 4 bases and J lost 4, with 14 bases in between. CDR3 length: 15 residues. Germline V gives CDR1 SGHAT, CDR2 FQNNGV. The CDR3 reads CASSSKGQGYNEQFF. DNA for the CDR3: TGTGCCAGCAGCTCTAAAGGACAAGGATACAATGAGCAGTTCTTC. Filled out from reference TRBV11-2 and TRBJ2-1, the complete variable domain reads EAGVAQSPRYKIIEKRQSVAFWCNPISGHATLYWYQQILGQGPKLLIQFQNNGVVDDSQLPKDRFSAERLKGVDSTLKIQPAKLEDSAVYLCASSSKGQGYNEQFFGPGTRLTVL.

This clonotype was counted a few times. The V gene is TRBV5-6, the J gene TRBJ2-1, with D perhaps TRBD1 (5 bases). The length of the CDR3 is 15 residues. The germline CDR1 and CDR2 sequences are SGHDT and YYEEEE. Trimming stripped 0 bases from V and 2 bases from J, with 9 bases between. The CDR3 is CASSLEVGAYNEQFF. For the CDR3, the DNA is TGTGCCAGCAGCTTGGAGGTAGGGGCCTACAATGAGCAGTTCTTC.

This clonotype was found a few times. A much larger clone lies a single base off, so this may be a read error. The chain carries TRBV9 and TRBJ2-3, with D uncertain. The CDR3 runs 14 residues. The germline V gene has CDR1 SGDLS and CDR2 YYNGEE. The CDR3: CASSVARYTDTQCF. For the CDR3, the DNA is TGTGCCAGCAGCGTAGCCAGGTACACAGATACGCAGTGTTTT.

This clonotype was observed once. The CDR3 is CASSEGTSQETQYF. CDR3 sequence (DNA): TGTGCCAGCAGTGAAGGCACAAGCCAAGAGACCCAGTACTTC. The V call is TRBV2, the J call TRBJ2-5; no definite D call. Trimming removed 1 base from V and 1 base from J, with 7 bases in between. The CDR3 length is 14 residues. Germline V gene sequence: CDR1 SNHLY, CDR2 FYNNEI.

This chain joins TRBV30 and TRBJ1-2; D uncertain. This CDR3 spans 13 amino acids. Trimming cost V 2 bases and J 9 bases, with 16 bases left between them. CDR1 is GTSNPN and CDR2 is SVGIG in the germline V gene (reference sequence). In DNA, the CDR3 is TGTGCCTGGAGTTCTAGACTGGGGTCTAGCTACACCTTC. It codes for CAWSSRLGSSYTF.

CDR3 DNA: TGTGCCAGCAGCGAGACGGCACCGAACACCGGGGAGCTGTTTTTT. Encoded protein: CASSETAPNTGELFF. V gene TRBV10-3 combines with J gene TRBJ2-2; D gene uncertain. The germline V and J ends were trimmed by 10 bases and 0 bases, with 15 bases remaining between them. The CDR3 totals 15 residues. Looked up from germline, CDR1 is ENHRY and CDR2 is SYGVKD.

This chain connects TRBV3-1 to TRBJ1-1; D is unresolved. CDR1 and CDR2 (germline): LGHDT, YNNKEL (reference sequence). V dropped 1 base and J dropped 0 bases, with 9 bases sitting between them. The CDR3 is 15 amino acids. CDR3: CASSQGNGLNTEAFF. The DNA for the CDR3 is TGTGCCAGCAGCCAAGGTAACGGCCTGAACACTGAAGCTTTCTTT.

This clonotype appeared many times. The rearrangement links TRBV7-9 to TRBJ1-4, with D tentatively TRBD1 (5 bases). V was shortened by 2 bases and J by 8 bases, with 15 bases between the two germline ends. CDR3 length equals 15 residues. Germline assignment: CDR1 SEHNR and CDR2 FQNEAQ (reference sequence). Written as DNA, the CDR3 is TGTGCCAGCAGCTTACAGGGAGGGGTTGGGGAAAAACTGTTTTTT. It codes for CASSLQGGVGEKLFF. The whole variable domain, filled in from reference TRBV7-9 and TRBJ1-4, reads DTGVSQNPRHKITKRGQNVTFRCDPISEHNRLYWYRQTLGQGPEFLTYFQNEAQLEKSRLLSDRFSAERPKGSFSTLEIQRTEQGDSAMYLCASSLQGGVGEKLFFGSGTQLSVL.

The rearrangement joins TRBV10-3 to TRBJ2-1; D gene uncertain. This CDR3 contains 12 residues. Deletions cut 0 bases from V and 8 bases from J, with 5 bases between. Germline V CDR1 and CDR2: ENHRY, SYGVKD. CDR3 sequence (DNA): TGTGCCATCAGTGAGTCGGGCGATGAGCAGTTCTTC. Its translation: CAISESGDEQFF.

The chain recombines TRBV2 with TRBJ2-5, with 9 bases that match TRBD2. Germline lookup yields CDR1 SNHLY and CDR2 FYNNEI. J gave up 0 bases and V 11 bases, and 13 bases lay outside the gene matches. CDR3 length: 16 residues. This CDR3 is CAVVIAGVLYQETQYF. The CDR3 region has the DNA TGTGCCGTAGTCATAGCGGGAGTTCTGTACCAAGAGACCCAGTACTTC. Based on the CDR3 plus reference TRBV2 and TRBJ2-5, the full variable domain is EPEVTQTPSHQVTQMGQEVILRCVPISNHLYFYWYRQILGQKVEFLVSFYNNEISEKSEIFDDQFSVERPDGSNFTLKIRSTKLEDSAMYFCAVVIAGVLYQETQYFGPGTRLLVL.

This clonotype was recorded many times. The CDR3, as DNA: TGTGCCATCAGTGAGTCGGGAGGAGAGACCCAGTACTTC. This gives the protein CAISESGGETQYF. This sequence joins TRBV10-3 and TRBJ2-5, with D possibly TRBD2 on 6 matching bases. V lost 0 bases, J lost 4 bases, and 6 bases lay in between. Germline CDR1 reads ENHRY; CDR2 reads SYGVKD. The CDR3 length is 13 residues.

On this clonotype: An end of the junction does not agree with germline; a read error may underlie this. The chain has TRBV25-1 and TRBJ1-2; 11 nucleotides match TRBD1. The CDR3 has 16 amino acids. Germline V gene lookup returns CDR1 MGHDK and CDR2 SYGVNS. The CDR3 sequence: CASRKPAGTGGDGHTF. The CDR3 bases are TGTGCCAGCAGGAAGCCCGCAGGGACAGGGGGAGATGGCCACACCTTC.

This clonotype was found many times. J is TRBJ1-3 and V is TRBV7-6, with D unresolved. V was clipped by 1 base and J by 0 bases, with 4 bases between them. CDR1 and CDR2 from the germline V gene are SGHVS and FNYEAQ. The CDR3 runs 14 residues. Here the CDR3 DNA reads TGTGCCAGCAGCTTAGTTGGCTCTGGAAACACCATATATTTT. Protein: CASSLVGSGNTIYF.

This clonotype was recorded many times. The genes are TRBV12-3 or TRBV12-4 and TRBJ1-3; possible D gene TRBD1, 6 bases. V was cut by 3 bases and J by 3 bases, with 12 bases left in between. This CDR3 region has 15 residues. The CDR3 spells CASSLGGANGNTIYF. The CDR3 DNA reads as TGTGCCAGCAGTTTGGGGGGGGCAAATGGAAACACCATATATTTT.

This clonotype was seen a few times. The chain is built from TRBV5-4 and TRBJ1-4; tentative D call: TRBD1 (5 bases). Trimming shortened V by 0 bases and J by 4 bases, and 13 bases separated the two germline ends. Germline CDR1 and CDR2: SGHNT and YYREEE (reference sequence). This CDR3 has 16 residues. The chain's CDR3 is CASSLGGELGNEKLFF. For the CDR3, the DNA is TGTGCCAGCAGCTTGGGGGGGGAATTAGGTAATGAAAAACTGTTTTTT.

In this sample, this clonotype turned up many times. The CDR3 coding sequence is TGTGCCAGTAGTACCTTTCGGGACAGGGCAACTAATTCACCCCTCCACTTT. Protein sequence: CASSTFRDRATNSPLHF. This chain joins TRBV19 and TRBJ1-6; 9 positions match TRBD1. Germline V lookup: CDR1 LNHDA, CDR2 SQIVND (reference sequence). The CDR3 extends over 17 amino acids. V trimming: 4 bases; J trimming: 6 bases; junction bases outside the gene matches: 10. Based on the CDR3 plus reference TRBV19 and TRBJ1-6, the full variable domain is DGGITQSPKYLFRKEGQNVTLSCEQNLNHDAMYWYRQDPGQGLRLIYYSQIVNDFQKGDIAEGYSVSREKKESFPLTVTSAQKNPTAFYLCASSTFRDRATNSPLHFGNGTRLTVT.